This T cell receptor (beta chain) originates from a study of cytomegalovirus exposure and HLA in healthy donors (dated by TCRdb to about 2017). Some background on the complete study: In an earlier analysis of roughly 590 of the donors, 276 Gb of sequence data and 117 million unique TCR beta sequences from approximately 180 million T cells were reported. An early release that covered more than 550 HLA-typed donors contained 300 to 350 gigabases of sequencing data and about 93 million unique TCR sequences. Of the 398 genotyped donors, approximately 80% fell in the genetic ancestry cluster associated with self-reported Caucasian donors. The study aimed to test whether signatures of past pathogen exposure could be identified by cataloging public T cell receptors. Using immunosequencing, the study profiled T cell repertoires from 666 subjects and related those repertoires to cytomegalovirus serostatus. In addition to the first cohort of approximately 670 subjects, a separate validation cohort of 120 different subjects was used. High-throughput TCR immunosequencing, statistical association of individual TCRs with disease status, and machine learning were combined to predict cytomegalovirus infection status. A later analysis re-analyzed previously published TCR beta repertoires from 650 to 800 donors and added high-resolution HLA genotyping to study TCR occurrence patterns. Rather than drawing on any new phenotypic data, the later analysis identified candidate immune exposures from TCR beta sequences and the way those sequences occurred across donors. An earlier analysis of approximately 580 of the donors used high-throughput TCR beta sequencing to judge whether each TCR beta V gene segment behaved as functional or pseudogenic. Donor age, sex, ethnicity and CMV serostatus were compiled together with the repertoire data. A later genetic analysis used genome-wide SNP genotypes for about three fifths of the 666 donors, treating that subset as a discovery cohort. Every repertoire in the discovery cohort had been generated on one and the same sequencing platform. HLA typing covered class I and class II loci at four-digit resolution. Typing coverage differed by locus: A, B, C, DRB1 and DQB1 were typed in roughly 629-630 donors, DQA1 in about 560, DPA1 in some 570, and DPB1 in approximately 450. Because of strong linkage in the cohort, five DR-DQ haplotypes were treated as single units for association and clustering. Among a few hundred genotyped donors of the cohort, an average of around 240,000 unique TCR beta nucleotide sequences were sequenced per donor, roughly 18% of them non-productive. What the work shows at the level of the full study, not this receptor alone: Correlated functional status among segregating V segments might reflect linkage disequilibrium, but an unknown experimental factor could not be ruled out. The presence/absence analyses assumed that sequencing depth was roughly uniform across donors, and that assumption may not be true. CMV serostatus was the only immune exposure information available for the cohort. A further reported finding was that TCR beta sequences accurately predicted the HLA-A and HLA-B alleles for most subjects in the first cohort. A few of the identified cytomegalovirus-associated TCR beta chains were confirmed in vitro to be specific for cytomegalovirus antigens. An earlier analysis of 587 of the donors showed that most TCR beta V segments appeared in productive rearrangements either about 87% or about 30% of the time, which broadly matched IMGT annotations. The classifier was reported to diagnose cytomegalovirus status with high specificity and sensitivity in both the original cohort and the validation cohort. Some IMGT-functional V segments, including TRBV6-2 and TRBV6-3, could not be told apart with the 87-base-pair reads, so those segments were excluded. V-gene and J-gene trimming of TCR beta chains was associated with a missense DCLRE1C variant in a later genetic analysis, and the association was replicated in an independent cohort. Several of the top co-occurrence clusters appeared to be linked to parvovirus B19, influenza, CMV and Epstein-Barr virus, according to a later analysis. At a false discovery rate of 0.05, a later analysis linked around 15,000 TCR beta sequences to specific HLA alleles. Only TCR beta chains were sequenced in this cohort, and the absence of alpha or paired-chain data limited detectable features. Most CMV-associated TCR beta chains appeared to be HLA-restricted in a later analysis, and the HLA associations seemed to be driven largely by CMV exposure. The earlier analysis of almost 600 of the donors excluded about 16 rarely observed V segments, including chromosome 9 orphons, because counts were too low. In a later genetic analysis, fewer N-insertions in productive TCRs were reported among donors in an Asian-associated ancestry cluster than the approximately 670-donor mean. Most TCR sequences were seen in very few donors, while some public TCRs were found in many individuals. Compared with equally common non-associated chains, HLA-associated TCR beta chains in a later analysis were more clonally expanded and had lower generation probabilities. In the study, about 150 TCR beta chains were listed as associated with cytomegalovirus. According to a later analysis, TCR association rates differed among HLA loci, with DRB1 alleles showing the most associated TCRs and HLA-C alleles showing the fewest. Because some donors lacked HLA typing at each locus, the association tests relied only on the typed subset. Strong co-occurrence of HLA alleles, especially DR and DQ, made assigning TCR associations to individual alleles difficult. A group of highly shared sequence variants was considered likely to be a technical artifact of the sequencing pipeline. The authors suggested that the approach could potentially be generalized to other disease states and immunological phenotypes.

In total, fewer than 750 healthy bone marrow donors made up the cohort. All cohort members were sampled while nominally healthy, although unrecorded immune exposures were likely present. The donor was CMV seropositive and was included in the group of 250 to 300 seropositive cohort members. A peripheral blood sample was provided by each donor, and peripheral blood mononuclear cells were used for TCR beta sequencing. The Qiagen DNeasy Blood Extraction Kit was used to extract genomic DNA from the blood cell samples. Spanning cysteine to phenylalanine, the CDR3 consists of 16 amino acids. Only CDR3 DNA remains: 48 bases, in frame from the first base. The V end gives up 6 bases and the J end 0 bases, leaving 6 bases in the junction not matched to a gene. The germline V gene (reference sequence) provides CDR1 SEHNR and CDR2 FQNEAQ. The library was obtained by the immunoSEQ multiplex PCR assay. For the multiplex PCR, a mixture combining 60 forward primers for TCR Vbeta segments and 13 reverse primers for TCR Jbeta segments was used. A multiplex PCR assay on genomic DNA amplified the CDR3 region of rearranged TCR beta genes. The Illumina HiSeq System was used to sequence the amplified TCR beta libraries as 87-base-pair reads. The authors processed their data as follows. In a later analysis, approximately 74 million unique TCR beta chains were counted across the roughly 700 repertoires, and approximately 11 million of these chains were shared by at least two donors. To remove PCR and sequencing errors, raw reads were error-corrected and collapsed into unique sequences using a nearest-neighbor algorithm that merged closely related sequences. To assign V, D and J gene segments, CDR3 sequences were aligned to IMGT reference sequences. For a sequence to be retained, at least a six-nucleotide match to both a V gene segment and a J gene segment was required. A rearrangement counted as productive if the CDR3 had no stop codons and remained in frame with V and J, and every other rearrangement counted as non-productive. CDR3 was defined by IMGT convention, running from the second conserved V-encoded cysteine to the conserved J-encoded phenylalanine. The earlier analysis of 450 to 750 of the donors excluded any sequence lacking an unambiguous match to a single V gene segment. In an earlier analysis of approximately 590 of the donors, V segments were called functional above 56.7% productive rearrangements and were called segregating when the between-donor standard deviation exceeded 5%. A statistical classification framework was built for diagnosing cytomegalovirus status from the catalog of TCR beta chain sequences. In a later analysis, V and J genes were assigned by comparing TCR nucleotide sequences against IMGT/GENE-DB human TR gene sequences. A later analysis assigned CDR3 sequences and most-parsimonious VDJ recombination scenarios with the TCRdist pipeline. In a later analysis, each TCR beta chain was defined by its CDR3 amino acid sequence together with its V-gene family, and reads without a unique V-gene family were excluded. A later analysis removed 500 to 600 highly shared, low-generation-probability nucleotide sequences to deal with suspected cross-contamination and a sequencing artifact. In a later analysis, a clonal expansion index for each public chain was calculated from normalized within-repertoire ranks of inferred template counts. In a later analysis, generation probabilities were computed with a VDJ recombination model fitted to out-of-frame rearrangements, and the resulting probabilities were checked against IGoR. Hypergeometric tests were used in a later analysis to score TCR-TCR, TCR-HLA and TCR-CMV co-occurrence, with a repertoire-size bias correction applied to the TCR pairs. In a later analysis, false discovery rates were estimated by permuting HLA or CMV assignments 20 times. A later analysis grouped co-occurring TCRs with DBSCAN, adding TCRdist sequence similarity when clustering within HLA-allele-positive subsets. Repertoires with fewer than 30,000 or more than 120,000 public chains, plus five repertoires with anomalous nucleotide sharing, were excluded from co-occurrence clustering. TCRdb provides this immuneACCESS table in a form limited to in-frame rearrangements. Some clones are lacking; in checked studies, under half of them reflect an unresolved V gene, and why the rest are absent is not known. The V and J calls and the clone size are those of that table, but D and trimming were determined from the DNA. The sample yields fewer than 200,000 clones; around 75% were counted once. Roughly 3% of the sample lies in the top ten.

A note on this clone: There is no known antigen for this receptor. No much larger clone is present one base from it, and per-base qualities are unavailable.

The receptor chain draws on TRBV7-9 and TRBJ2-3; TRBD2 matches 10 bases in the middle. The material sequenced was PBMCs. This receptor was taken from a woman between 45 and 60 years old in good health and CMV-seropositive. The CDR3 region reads CASRQLAGASTDTQYF. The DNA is TGTGCCAGCAGACAGCTAGCGGGGGCGAGCACAGATACGCAGTATTTT.